The source of this T cell receptor beta chain is a study of persistence of HIV-infected CD4 T cells (dated by TCRdb to 2019 to 2021). For the wider study: Participants had been on suppressive ART for a median of 8 years. Proviral sequencing was used to assess clonality among infected cells, whereas TCRbeta sequencing gauged the clonality of all cells within each sorted population. Peripheral blood samples of up to roughly 200 mL were collected at multiple time points, except for a couple of participants, who underwent leukapheresis at a single time point. Anti-CD3/anti-CD28 stimulation activated a higher proportion of cells, with a lower memory fraction, than antigen stimulation. The study isolated CMV- and HIV-1 Gag-responding CD4+ T cells from ART-treated individuals to examine antigen-driven clonal expansion of HIV-1-infected cells. For the TCR cluster analysis across participants, fewer than 10 participants were included for CMV and over 5 participants for Gag. The paper's findings and limits, for the study overall: Restriction of bulk TCR analyses to the rare CMV-responding cells that actually carried HIV-1 proviruses was not possible. TCRbeta richness in CMV- and Gag-responding cells was significantly lower than in anti-CD3/anti-CD28-responding cells; CMV-responding cells had higher oligoclonality than CD3/CD28-stimulated and Gag-responding cells. Antigen-responding cells were enriched for expanded CDR3beta sequences that were degenerate, which suggests that CD4+ responses to CMV and Gag underwent convergent selection. Only a small number of individuals took part in the study, and only a limited range of antigens was tested. Within the same sorted populations, TCR oligoclonality correlated with proviral oligoclonality.

V and J lose 1 base and 0 bases, and a span of 13 bases separates them. From cysteine to phenylalanine, the CDR3 is 17 amino acids long. Only the CDR3 part of the read is kept: 51 bases, read in frame from the first base. In the germline V gene, CDR1 corresponds to SGHTA and CDR2 to FQGNSA. TCRbeta repertoires were sequenced from genomic DNA with the immunoSEQ hsTCRB assay version 4 in survey mode. Genomic DNA was diluted to 7.5 to 10 ng/uL, and up to roughly 1 ug per sample was used for TCRbeta sequencing. The study's own analysis went as follows. ImmunoSeq Analyzer 3.0 was used for analysis of TCRbeta data, and diversity was computed on productive nucleotide rearrangements. The improved Chao index was used to estimate lower-bound TCR diversity, and the Gini coefficient was used to estimate clonality using the Immunarch R package. Different nucleotide rearrangements encoding the same CDR3beta amino acid sequence were counted as distinct clonotypes. Differential abundance analysis found TCRbeta sequences that were significantly enriched in antigen-responding cells compared with anti-CD3/anti-CD28-activated cells. TCRs were clustered by predicted peptide-MHC specificity with GLIPH2, both within individual participants and across merged participant data sets. Held by TCRdb, this immuneACCESS table contains in-frame sequences only and omits some clones. Under half of the omission traces to an unresolved V gene where checked; the cause of the rest is unknown. D and trimming come from the DNA, and the V and J calls and clone size come from that table. Present in this sample are about 45,000 clones, 75% to 90% of which were seen just once. The ten biggest clones cover about 3% of the sample.

The sample's treatment or condition label, decoded: suppressive antiretroviral therapy. As a nonspecific positive control representing the CD4+ T cell repertoire, the cells were stimulated with anti-CD3/anti-CD28 magnetic beads. Responding CD4+ T cells were sorted by upregulation of both CD40 ligand and CD69. HIV-1-infected adults in whom suppressive ART had been started during chronic infection were enrolled as participants. For at least 4 years, the participants' plasma HIV-1 RNA had been undetectable, below 50 copies/mL. To be included, a participant needed positive CMV serology and a CD4+ T cell count above 400 cells/uL. Before stimulation, PBMCs were isolated using density centrifugation and then depleted of CD8+ T cells. CD8-depleted PBMCs were stimulated for about 18 hours with anti-CD28/CD49d costimulation, CD40-blocking antibody and enfuvirtide to prevent new infections. Sorting was done on either a Beckman Coulter MoFlo Legacy or an XDP sorter, and propidium iodide was used to exclude dead cells. For samples with more than one million cells, genomic DNA was extracted with the QIAamp DNA Mini Kit, and for all other samples the Quick-DNA Microprep Kit was used.

On this clone itself: Its binding antigen is unknown. No base qualities exist here, and no much larger clone lies one base off it.

The sequence was collected from an adult woman with HIV who was CMV-seropositive. The rearranged chain carries TRBV7-2 and TRBJ1-3, with no D gene named confidently. The specimen was CD4+ T cells sorted from PBMCs after approximately 20-hour stimulation, collected from a patient who received antiretroviral therapy. The cell subset or site label corresponds to: CD40L+CD69+ CD4 T cells responding to anti-CD3/anti-CD28 beads, representing the overall repertoire. The CDR3 reads CASSLEGGIYSGNTIYF. The sequenced DNA is TGTGCCAGCAGCTTAGAGGGCGGTATTTACTCTGGAAACACCATATATTTT.